This TCR beta chain was identified during a study of T-cell reconstitution after alpha-beta-depleted transplantation in children. This clonotype has more than one count but fewer than ten. TCRbeta library preparation incorporated unique molecular identifiers. MiXCR, run by TCRdb on the PCR reads, gives a single entry per CDR3 protein. The data hold some 500,000 distinct CDR3 sequences, with 15% to 20% observed a single time. Germline-derived CDR1 and CDR2 are WSHSY and SAAADI. V lost 3 bases to trimming and J lost 0 bases, with 6 bases between them. The CDR3 extends over 14 amino acids. The sequence came from a human donor who donated a stem cell graft to a child with acute lymphoblastic leukemia. Sequenced material: PBMCs from the stem cell graft donor, taken from the stem cell graft. The chain recombines TRBV10-2 with TRBJ1-5; unclear D gene. As DNA, the CDR3 is TGCGCCAGCAGTGATGGGAGTAGCAATCAGCCCCAGCATTTT. It is translated as CASSDGSSNQPQHF.